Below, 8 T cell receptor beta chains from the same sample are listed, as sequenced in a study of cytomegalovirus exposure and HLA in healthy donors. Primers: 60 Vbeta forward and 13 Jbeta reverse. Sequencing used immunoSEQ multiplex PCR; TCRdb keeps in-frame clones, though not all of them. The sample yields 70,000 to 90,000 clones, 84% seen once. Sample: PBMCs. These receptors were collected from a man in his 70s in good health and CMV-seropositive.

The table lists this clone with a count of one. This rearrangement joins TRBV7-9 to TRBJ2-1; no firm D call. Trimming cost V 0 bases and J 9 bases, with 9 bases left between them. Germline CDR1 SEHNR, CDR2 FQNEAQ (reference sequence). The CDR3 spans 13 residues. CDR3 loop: CASSLAQTGEQFF. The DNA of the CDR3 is TGTGCCAGCAGCTTAGCGCAAACTGGTGAGCAGTTCTTC.

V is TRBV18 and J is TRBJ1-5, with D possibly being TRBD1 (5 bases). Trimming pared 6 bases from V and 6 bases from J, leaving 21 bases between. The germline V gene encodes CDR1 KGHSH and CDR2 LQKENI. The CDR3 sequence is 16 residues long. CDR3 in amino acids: CASSGISTGGGQPQHF. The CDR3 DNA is TGTGCCAGCTCCGGTATCTCCACCGGGGGAGGTCAGCCCCAGCATTTT.

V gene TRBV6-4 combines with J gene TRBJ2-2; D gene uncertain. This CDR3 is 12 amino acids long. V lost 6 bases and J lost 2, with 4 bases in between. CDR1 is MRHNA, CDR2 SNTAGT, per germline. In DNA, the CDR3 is TGTGCCAGCAGCAGAAACACCGGGGAGCTGTTTTTT. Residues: CASSRNTGELFF.

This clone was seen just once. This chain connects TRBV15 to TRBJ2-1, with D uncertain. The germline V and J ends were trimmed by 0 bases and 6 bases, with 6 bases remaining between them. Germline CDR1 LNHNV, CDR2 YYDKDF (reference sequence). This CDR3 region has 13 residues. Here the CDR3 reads CATSREELNEQFF. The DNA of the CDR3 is TGTGCCACCAGCAGAGAAGAGCTCAATGAGCAGTTCTTC.

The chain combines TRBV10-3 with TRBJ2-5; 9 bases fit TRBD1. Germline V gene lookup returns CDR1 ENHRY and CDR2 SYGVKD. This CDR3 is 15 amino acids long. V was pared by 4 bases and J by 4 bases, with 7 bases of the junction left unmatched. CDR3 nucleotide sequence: TGTGCCATCAGTGCCCACAGGGGGCGGCGAGAGACCCAGTACTTC. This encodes CAISAHRGRRETQYF.

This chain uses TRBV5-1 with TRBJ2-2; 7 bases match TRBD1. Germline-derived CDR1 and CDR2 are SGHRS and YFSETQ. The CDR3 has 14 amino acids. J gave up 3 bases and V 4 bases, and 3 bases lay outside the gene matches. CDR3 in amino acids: CASSRQGDTGELFF. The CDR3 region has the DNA TGCGCCAGCAGCCGGCAGGGGGACACCGGGGAGCTGTTTTTT.

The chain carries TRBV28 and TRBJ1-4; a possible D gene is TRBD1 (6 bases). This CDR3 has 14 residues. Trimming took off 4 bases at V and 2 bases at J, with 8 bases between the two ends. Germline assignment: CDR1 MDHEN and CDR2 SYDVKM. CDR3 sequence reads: CASSSTGTNEKLFF. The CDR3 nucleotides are TGTGCCAGCAGTTCCACAGGGACTAATGAAAAACTGTTTTTT.

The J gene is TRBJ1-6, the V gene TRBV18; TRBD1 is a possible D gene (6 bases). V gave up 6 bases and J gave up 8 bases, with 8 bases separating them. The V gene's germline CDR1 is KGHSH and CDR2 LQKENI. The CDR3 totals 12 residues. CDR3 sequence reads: CASSYRDSPLHF. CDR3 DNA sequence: TGTGCCAGCTCTTACAGGGATTCACCCCTCCACTTT.